This T cell receptor beta chain comes out of a study of blood T cells in healthy people across ages. Using a J-beta primer mix together with a sample-barcoded 5' primer, a second PCR was run for roughly 7 to 12 cycles. TCRdb passed the 5' RACE reads through MiXCR, listing each CDR3 protein once. The sample shows about 800,000 distinct CDR3 sequences, just under 25% of them seen only once. Germline loops: CDR1 SEHNR, CDR2 FQNEAQ (reference sequence). V shed 2 bases, J shed 4 bases, and the junction held 6 bases outside the gene matches. This CDR3 has 16 amino acids. These same data were also listed under a study on T cells of mothers and their children.

The receptor was isolated from a boy aged 5 to 17 in good health. Input material: blood. The chain uses TRBV7-9 and TRBJ2-2, with 8 positions matching TRBD2. Here the CDR3 DNA reads TGTGCCAGCAGCTTACTGGGACTAGTGGGCACCGGGGAGCTGTTTTTT. Translation: CASSLLGLVGTGELFF. Filled out from reference TRBV7-9 and TRBJ2-2, the complete variable domain reads DTGVSQNPRHKITKRGQNVTFRCDPISEHNRLYWYRQTLGQGPEFLTYFQNEAQLEKSRLLSDRFSAERPKGSFSTLEIQRTEQGDSAMYLCASSLLGLVGTGELFFGEGSRLTVL.